The clone carrying this T cell receptor (beta chain) was counted at least ten times. Its antigen is still unknown. The CDR3 is 14 amino acids. Per germline, CDR1 SGHVS and CDR2 FNYEAQ. J lost 1 base, V lost 6 bases, and 4 bases had no gene match. These data belong to a study of T cell repertoires in cytomegalovirus infection. The overall study: The authors used CMV epitopes that were HLA-C-restricted (recently identified) and HLA-B-restricted (well studied). Through public TCR beta signatures, both CMV infection and matching HLA type were indicated.

TCRdb re-called the reads through MiXCR, storing one row per CDR3 protein. The sample records about 920,000 distinct CDR3 sequences, approximately 32% being singletons. Findings of the study overall: Based on cumulative public TCR beta family frequency, carriers of CMV plus the relevant HLA were identified.

This specimen was cultured CD8+ T cells from PBMCs, taken from culture after CMV antigen stimulation. The receptor was isolated from a human donor in good health (CMV status not recorded). Some clones in this sample may be carry-over from other donors' samples. V is TRBV7-6 and J is TRBJ1-1; 8 bases match TRBD1. This chain's CDR3 is CASRIGTGNTEAFF. CDR3 DNA: TGTGCCAGCAGGATTGGGACAGGGAACACTGAAGCTTTCTTT.